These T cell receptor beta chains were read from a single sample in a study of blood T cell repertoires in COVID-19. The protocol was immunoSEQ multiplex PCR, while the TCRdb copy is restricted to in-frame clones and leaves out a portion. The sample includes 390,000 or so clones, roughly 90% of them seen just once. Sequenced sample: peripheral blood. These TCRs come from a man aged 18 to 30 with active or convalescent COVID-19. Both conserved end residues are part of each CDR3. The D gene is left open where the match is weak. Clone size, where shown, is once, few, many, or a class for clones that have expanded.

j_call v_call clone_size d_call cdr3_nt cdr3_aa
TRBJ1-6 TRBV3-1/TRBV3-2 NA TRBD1 TGTGCCAGCAGCCAGGGCCGACAGGGGCCAAGCCTAGGGAATTCACCCCTCCACTTT CASSQGRQGPSLGNSPLHF
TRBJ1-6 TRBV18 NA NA TGTGCCAGCTCACTCAGGGAGGACGGATGGTTTAGTTCACCCCTCCACTTT CASSLREDGWFSSPLHF
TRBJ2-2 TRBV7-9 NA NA TGTGCCAGCAGCTTACGGGACACCTCCTCACGCGGGGAGCTGTTTTTT CASSLRDTSSRGELFF
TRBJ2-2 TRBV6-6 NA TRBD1 TGTGCCAGCAGAAACAGGGGATCCGGGGAGCTGTTTTTT CASRNRGSGELFF
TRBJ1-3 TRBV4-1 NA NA TGCGCCAGCAGCCAAGATTACATCTCTGGAAACACCATATATTTT CASSQDYISGNTIYF
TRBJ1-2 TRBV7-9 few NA TGTGCCAGCAGCCTTAACAGGGATGGCTACACCTTC CASSLNRDGYTF
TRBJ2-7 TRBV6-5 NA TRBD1 TGTGCCAGCAGGACAGGGGACCTGTACGAGCAGTACTTC CASRTGDLYEQYF
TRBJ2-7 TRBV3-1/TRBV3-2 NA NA TGTGCCAGCAGCCGTACCACCTCGAGCTCCTACGAGCAGTACTTC CASSRTTSSSYEQYF
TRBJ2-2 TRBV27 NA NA TGTGCCAGCAGTTCAGTTCTAGGGCCGATAGGGGTAAACACCGGGGAGCTGTTTTTT CASSSVLGPIGVNTGELFF
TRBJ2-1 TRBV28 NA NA TGTGCCAGCAGTCGGACCGGGACAGGGGTAGCGGGAGGGCCGTGGGATGAGCAGTTCTTC CASSRTGTGVAGGPWDEQFF
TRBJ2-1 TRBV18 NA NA TGTGCCAGCTCACCACTGAACTCGAGGGTCTACAATGAGCAGTTCTTC CASSPLNSRVYNEQFF
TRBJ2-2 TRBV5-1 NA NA TGCGCCAGCAGCTTATATCAGGGATTGAACACCGGGGAGCTGTTTTTT CASSLYQGLNTGELFF
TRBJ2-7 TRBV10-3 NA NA TGTGCCATCAGTGCGTCCTACGAGCAGTACTTC CAISASYEQYF